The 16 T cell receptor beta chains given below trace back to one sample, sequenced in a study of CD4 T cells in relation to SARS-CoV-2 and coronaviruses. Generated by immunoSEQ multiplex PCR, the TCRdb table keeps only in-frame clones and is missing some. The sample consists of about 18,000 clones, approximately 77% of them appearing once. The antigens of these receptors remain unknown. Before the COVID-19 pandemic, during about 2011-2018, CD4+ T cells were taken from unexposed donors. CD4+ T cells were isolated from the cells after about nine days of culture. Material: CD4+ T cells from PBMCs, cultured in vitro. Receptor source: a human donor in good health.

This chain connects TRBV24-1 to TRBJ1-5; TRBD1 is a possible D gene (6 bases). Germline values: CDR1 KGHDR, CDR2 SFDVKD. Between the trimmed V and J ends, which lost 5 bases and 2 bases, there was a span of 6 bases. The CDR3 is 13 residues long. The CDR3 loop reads CATSGGRNQPQHF. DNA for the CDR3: TGTGCCACCAGTGGGGGGCGCAATCAGCCCCAGCATTTT.

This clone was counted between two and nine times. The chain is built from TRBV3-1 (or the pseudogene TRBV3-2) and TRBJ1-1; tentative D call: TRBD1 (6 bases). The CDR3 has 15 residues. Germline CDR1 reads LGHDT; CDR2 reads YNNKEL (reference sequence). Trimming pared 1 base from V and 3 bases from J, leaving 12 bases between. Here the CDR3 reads CASSQADRLDTEAFF. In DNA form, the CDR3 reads TGTGCCAGCAGCCAAGCGGACAGATTGGACACTGAAGCTTTCTTT.

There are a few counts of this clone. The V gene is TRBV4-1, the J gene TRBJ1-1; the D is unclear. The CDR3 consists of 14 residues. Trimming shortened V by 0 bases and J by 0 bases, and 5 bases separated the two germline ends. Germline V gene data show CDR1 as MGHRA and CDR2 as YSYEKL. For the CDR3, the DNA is TGCGCCAGCAGCCAAGAATCTGTGAACACTGAAGCTTTCTTT. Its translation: CASSQESVNTEAFF.

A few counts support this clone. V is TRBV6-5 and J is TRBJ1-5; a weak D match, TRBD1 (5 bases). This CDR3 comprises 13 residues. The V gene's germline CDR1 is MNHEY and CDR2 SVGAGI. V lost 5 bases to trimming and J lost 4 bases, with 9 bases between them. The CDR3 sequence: CASSRQTNQPQHF. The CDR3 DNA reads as TGTGCCAGCAGTCGACAGACTAATCAGCCCCAGCATTTT.

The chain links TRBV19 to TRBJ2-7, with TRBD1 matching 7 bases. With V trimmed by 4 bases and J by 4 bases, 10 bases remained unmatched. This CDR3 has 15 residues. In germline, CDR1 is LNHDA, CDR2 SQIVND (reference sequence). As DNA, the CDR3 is TGTGCCAGTAGTAATTCCAGACAGGGTACTTACGAGCAGTACTTC. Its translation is CASSNSRQGTYEQYF.

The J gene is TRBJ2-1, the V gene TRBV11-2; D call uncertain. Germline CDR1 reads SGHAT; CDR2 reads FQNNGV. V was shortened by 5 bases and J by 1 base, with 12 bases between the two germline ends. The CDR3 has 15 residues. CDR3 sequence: CASSPRRYSYNEQFF. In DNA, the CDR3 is TGTGCCAGCAGCCCAAGAAGGTATTCCTACAATGAGCAGTTCTTC.

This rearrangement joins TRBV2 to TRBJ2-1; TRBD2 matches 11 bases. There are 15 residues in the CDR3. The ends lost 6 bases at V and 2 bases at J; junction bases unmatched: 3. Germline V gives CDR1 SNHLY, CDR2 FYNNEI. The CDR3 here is CASRATSGTYNEQFF. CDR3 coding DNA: TGTGCCAGCAGAGCGACTAGCGGGACCTACAATGAGCAGTTCTTC.

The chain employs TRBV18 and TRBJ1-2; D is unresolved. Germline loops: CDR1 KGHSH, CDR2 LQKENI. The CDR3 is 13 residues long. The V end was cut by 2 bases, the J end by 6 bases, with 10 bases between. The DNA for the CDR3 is TGTGCCAGCTCACCAAGGAAGCTCGATGGCTACACCTTC. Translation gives CASSPRKLDGYTF.

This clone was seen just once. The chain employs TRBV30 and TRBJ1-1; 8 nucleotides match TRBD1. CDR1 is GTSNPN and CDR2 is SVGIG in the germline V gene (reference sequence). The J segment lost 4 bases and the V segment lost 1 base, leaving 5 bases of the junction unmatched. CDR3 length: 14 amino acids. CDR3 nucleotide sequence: TGTGCCTGGAGTGGACAGGGGCTCAGCACTGAAGCTTTCTTT. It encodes CAWSGQGLSTEAFF.

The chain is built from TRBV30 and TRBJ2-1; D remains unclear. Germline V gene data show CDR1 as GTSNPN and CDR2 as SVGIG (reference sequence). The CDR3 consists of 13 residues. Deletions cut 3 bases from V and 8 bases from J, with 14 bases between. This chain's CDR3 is CAWRRPTLDEQFF. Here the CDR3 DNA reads TGTGCCTGGAGGAGGCCCACTTTGGATGAGCAGTTCTTC.

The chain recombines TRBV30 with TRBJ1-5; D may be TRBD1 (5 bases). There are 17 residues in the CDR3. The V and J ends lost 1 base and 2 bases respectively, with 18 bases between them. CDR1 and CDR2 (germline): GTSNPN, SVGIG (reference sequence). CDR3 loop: CAWSARLQEDRNQPQHF. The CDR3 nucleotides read TGTGCCTGGAGTGCACGTCTACAGGAAGATCGCAATCAGCCCCAGCATTTT.

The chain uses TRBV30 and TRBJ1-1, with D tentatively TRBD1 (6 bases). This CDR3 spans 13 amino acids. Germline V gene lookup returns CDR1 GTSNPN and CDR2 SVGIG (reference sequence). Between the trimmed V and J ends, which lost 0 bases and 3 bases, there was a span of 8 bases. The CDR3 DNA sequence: TGTGCCTGGAGTGTACAGGGCGACACTGAAGCTTTCTTT. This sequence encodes CAWSVQGDTEAFF.

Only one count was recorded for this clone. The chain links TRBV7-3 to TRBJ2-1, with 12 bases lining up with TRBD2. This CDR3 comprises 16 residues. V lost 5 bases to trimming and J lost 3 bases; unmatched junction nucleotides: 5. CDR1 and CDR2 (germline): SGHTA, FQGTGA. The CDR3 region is CASSRGTSGRYNEQFF. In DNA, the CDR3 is TGTGCCAGCAGCAGAGGGACTAGCGGGCGCTACAATGAGCAGTTCTTC.

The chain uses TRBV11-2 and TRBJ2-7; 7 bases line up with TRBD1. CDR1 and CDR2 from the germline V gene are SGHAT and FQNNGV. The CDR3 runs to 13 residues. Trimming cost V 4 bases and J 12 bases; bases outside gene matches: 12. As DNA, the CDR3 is TGTGCCAGCAGCTCACCGGACAGGTTTAGTCGGTACTTC. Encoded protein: CASSSPDRFSRYF.

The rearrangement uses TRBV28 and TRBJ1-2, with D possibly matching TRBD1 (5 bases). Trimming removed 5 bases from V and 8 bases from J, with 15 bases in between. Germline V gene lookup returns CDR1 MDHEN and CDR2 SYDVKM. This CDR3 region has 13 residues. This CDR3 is CASSSGHAYGYTF. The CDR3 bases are TGTGCCAGCAGTAGTGGACATGCCTACGGCTACACCTTC.

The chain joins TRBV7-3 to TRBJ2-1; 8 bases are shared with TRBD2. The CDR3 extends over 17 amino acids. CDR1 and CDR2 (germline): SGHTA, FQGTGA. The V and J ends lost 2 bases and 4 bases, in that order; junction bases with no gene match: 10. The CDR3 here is CASSLEIGSGVYNEQFF. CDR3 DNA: TGTGCCAGCAGCTTAGAAATAGGTAGCGGGGTTTACAATGAGCAGTTCTTC. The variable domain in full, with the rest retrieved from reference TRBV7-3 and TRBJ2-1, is GAGVSQTPSNKVTEKGKYVELRCDPISGHTALYWYRQSLGQGPEFLIYFQGTGAADDSGLPNDRFFAVRPEGSVSTLKIQRTERGDSAVYLCASSLEIGSGVYNEQFFGPGTRLTVL.